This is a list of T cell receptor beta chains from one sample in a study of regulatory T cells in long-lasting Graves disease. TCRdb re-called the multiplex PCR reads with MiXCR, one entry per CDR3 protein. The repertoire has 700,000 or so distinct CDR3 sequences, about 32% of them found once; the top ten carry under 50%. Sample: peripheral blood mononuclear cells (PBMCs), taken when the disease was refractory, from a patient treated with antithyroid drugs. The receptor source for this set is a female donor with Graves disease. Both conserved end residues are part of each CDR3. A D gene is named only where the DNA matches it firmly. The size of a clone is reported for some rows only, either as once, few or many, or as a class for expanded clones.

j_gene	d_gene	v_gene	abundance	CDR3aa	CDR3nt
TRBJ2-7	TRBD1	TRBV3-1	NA	CASSRGQGSYEQYF	TGTGCCAGCAGCCGGGGACAGGGGTCTTACGAGCAGTACTTC
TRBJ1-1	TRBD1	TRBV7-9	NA	CASSAMFGQANTEAFF	TGTGCCAGCAGCGCTATGTTCGGACAGGCCAACACTGAAGCTTTCTTT
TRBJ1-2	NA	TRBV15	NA	CATSRAPQGADGYTF	TGTGCCACCAGCAGAGCCCCCCAGGGCGCCGATGGCTACACCTTC
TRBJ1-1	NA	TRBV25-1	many	CASSGQSFTEAFF	TGTGCCAGCAGTGGGCAGTCGTTCACTGAAGCTTTCTTT
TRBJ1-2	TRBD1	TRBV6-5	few	CASSYWDRADGYTF	TGTGCCAGCAGTTACTGGGACAGGGCGGATGGCTACACCTTC
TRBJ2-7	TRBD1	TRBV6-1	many	CASSSGGTYEQYF	TGTGCCAGCAGCTCAGGGGGCACCTACGAGCAGTACTTC
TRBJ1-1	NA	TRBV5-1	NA	CASSAGRINTEAFF	TGCGCCAGCAGCGCGGGACGAATTAACACTGAAGCTTTCTTT
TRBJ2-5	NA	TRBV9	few	CASTPAGTSETQYF	TGTGCCAGCACCCCCGCGGGGACGTCAGAGACCCAGTACTTC
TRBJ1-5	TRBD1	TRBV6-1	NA	CASADRGLNQPQHF	TGTGCCAGCGCCGACAGGGGGCTTAATCAGCCCCAGCATTTT
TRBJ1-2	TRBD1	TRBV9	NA	CASSSPQGGYGYTF	TGTGCCAGCAGCTCCCCCCAGGGGGGCTATGGCTACACCTTC
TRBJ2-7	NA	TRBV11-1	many	CASSLGRWTDSYEQYF	TGTGCCAGCAGCTTAGGAAGGTGGACAGACTCCTACGAGCAGTACTTC
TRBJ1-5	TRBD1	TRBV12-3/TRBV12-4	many	CASSLWGTGSTPYSNQPQHF	TGTGCCAGCAGTTTATGGGGGACAGGGTCCACCCCGTATAGCAATCAGCCCCAGCATTTT
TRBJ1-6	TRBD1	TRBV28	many	CASRLIRQGGSPLHF	TGTGCCAGCAGACTCATACGACAGGGTGGATCACCCCTCCACTTT
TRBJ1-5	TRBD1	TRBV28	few	CASSLWGTGDNQPQHF	TGTGCCAGCAGTTTATGGGGGACAGGGGACAATCAGCCCCAGCATTTT
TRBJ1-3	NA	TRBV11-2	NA	CASSPQGFTGNTIYF	TGTGCCAGCAGTCCCCAGGGGTTCACTGGAAACACCATATATTTT
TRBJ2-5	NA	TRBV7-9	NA	CASSLRWGSGHEETQYF	TGTGCCAGCAGCTTAAGGTGGGGTTCGGGACATGAAGAGACCCAGTACTTC